This TCR beta chain was documented in a study of beta chain features in type 1 diabetes. This clone appeared a single time. Its target is unknown. General study results and limits: Across all four CD4+ subsets, people with type 1 diabetes showed modestly shorter TCRB CDR3s.

Purity (above 98%) was reached by all sorted populations. Reverse transcription of all isolated RNA meant that expressed TCRB transcripts were sequenced. Libraries were prepared by immunoSEQ multiplex PCR; TCRdb keeps only in-frame clonotypes and omits some of them. The table has approximately 470,000 clones, about 30% seen once. The CDR3 has 15 residues. Germline V lookup: CDR1 LGHNA, CDR2 YSLEER. V was clipped by 0 bases and J by 2 bases, with 8 bases between them. The chain joins TRBV4-3 to TRBJ2-1; weak D call: TRBD2 (6 bases). Sequenced: naive CD4+ T cells from blood. The sequence derives from a man aged 18 to 29 in good health. CDR3 DNA: TGCGCCAGCAGCCAAGAAGGGAGGCCCTACAATGAGCAGTTCTTC. It yields the protein CASSQEGRPYNEQFF.